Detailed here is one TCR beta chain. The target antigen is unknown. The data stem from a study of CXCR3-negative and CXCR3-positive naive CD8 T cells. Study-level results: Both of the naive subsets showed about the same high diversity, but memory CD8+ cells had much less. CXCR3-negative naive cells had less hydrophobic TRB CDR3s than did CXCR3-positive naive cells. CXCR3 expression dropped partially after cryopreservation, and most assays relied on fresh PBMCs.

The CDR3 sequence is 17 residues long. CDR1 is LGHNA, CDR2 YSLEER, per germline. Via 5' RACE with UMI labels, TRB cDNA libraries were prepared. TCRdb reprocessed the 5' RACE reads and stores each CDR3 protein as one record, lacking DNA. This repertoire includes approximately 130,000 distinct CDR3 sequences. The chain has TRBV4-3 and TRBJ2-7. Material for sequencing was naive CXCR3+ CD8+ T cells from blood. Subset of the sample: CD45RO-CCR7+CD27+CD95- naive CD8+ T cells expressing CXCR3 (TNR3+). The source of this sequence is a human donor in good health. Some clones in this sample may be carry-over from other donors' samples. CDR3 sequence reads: CASSQDLGQVRDYEQYF.